This TCR beta chain is from a study of shared clonotypes between healthy human individuals. Germline V gene data show CDR1 as MNHEY and CDR2 as SVGAGI. This CDR3 is 15 amino acids long. V was pared by 2 bases and J by 3 bases, with 1 base of the junction left unmatched. Repertoires were generated with immunoSEQ multiplex PCR, while TCRdb's copy carries only in-frame clones and drops some. The sample includes more than 1,200,000 clones, roughly 98.5% of them seen just once. The donors were adults (healthy and HIV-negative) with no recent acute infections or vaccinations. Splitting the CD4+ cells yielded a CD45RA+ naive subset and a CD45RA-negative memory subset. Whole-study findings and limits: Apart from blood, nothing was sampled; tissue repertoires likely differ.

With regard to this clone: Its antigen is unidentified. This sample also contains other DNA sequences that code for the same CDR3.

The TCR sequence derives from a man between 25 and 39 years old in good health. The specimen sequenced was naive CD4+ T cells sorted from blood. As for subset: CD45RA+ positively selected. The V gene is TRBV6-5, the J gene TRBJ2-3, with TRBD1 matching 11 bases. Here the CDR3 reads CASSYRDRGTDTQYF. The CDR3 nucleotides read TGTGCCAGCAGTTACCGGGACAGGGGGACAGATACGCAGTATTTT.